The T cell receptor (beta chain) described here comes from a study of blood T cell dynamics during melanoma immunotherapy. Time point reported: pre-treatment baseline. Using immunoSEQ multiplex PCR, the repertoire was profiled, and TCRdb retains in-frame clones only, with some absent. The table lists 10,000 or so clones, about nine tenths of them singletons, with roughly 9.1% in the top ten. The V end was cut by 6 bases, the J end by 0 bases, with 9 bases between. Looked up from germline, CDR1 is MNHEY and CDR2 is SVGAGI. The CDR3 runs 14 residues. The source is a human donor with melanoma. This sequence joins TRBV6-5 and TRBJ1-3; D call uncertain. This specimen was blood, taken from a patient treated with checkpoint blockade. The CDR3 here is CASRPTFSGNTIYF. The CDR3 DNA reads TGTGCCAGCAGACCCACCTTCTCTGGAAACACCATATATTTT.